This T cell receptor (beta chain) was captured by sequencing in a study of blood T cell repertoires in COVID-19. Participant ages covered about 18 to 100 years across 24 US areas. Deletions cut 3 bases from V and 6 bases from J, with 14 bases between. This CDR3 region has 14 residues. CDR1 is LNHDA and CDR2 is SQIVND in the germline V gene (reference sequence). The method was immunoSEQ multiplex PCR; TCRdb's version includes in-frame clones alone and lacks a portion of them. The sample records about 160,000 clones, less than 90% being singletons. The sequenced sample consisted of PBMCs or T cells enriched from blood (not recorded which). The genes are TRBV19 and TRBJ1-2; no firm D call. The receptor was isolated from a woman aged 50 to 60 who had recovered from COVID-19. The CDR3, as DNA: TGTGCCAGTAGTATTTCTTCCTATGTAGATGGCTACACCTTC. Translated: CASSISSYVDGYTF.